The 14 T cell receptor beta chains below were found in one sample sequenced in a study of PD-1 blockade in classical Hodgkin lymphoma. Repertoires were generated with immunoSEQ multiplex PCR, while TCRdb's copy carries only in-frame clones and drops some. This sample has roughly 41,000 clones, with about two thirds found just once. As to time point: cycle 4 day 1 (C4D1), after more than 5 weeks of nivolumab. All trial patients relapsed after autologous stem cell transplantation. The material was peripheral blood mononuclear cells (PBMCs), obtained before the fourth cycle of nivolumab. The receptor set was obtained from a human donor with classical Hodgkin lymphoma.

The chain combines TRBV27 with TRBJ1-2; the match to TRBD1 covers 8 bases. CDR1 is MNHEY, CDR2 SMNVEV, per germline (reference sequence). Trimming cost V 3 bases and J 7 bases; bases outside gene matches: 13. The CDR3 contains 16 residues. This CDR3 is CASSLVRDRLLGGYTF. In nucleotides, the CDR3 is TGTGCCAGCAGTTTGGTCCGGGACAGGTTATTGGGTGGCTACACCTTC.

The J gene is TRBJ1-5, the V gene TRBV2; TRBD1 might be the D (6 bases). The CDR3 is made up of 16 amino acids. Germline values: CDR1 SNHLY, CDR2 FYNNEI. V was clipped by 6 bases and J by 4 bases, with 19 bases between them. Here the CDR3 DNA reads TGTGCCAGCAGCGACTCCGGGACAAGGGGTAATCAGCCCCAGCATTTT. This translates into CASSDSGTRGNQPQHF. The whole variable domain, remainder taken from reference TRBV2 and TRBJ1-5, is EPEVTQTPSHQVTQMGQEVILRCVPISNHLYFYWYRQILGQKVEFLVSFYNNEISEKSEIFDDQFSVERPDGSNFTLKIRSTKLEDSAMYFCASSDSGTRGNQPQHFGDGTRLSIL.

About this clone: Since a much larger clone is just one base distant, this may be a read error. The chain couples TRBV27 to TRBJ1-2; perhaps TRBD1 as D (5 bases). The V and J ends lost 6 bases and 3 bases respectively, with 11 bases between them. Germline lookup yields CDR1 MNHEY and CDR2 SMNVEV (reference sequence). There are 13 residues in the CDR3. CDR3 DNA sequence: TGTGCCAGCAGCGCGGGACCTCACTATGGCTACACCTTC. It yields the protein CASSAGPHYGYTF.

The rearrangement joins TRBV5-5 to TRBJ1-1; D is unresolved. V lost 0 bases to trimming and J lost 1 base, with 4 bases between them. This CDR3 has 13 amino acids. The germline V gene has CDR1 SGHKS and CDR2 YYEKEE (reference sequence). The CDR3 DNA is TGTGCCAGCAGCTTGGACCCGAACACTGAAGCTTTCTTT. Translated: CASSLDPNTEAFF.

This sequence joins TRBV4-1 and TRBJ2-7; perhaps TRBD1 as D (6 bases). Per the germline V gene, CDR1 is MGHRA and CDR2 is YSYEKL. The V end lost 5 bases, the J end lost 0 bases, and 14 bases lay between the germline ends. The CDR3 runs 15 residues. The CDR3 spells CASSERAQGSYEQYF. The CDR3 DNA is TGCGCCAGCAGCGAAAGGGCACAGGGCTCCTACGAGCAGTACTTC.

This chain links TRBV25-1 with TRBJ1-4, with 10 positions matching TRBD1. The ends lost 6 bases at V and 8 bases at J; junction bases unmatched: 9. This CDR3 spans 15 amino acids. In germline, CDR1 is MGHDK, CDR2 SYGVNS. The CDR3 here is CASSASGTGDEKLFF. CDR3 DNA sequence: TGTGCCAGCAGCGCCTCCGGGACAGGGGACGAAAAACTGTTTTTT.

The rearrangement joins TRBV19 to TRBJ1-1, with a tentative D call TRBD1 (5 bases). Trimming cost V 7 bases and J 3 bases, with 9 bases left between them. Germline V lookup: CDR1 LNHDA, CDR2 SQIVND (reference sequence). The CDR3 runs 12 residues. Written as DNA, the CDR3 is TGTGCCAGTACGGGGGGTTACACTGAAGCTTTCTTT. Protein product: CASTGGYTEAFF.

The CDR3 bases are TGTGCCAGCAGTTTATTTTATGACAGCCTTCTCTCTGGAAACACCATATATTTT. Amino acids: CASSLFYDSLLSGNTIYF. This chain links TRBV28 with TRBJ1-3; the D gene is possibly TRBD1 (5 bases). The CDR3 is 18 residues long. Trimming removed 1 base at V and 0 bases at J, with 16 bases between. CDR1 is MDHEN, CDR2 SYDVKM, per germline.

By its share, this clone is medium-sized. The rearrangement joins TRBV19 to TRBJ2-7; the D gene is possibly TRBD1 (5 bases). Germline V gene data show CDR1 as LNHDA and CDR2 as SQIVND (reference sequence). CDR3 size: 15 residues. Trimming removed 1 base from V and 3 bases from J, with 13 bases in between. The CDR3 nucleotides read TGTGCCAGTAGTATAGGAGGAGACAGCCACTACGAGCAGTACTTC. As protein: CASSIGGDSHYEQYF. The whole variable domain, remainder taken from reference TRBV19 and TRBJ2-7, is DGGITQSPKYLFRKEGQNVTLSCEQNLNHDAMYWYRQDPGQGLRLIYYSQIVNDFQKGDIAEGYSVSREKKESFPLTVTSAQKNPTAFYLCASSIGGDSHYEQYFGPGTRLTVT.

The gene calls are TRBV21-1 and TRBJ1-2. TRBV21-1 is a listed pseudogene. CDR3 size: 14 residues. The CDR3 reads CASTLMGDTYGYTF. The DNA for the CDR3 is TGTGCCAGCACCCTCATGGGGGATACCTATGGCTACACCTTC.

V is TRBV5-1 and J is TRBJ2-7, with D possibly being TRBD1 (5 bases). Per the germline V gene, CDR1 is SGHRS and CDR2 is YFSETQ. The CDR3 runs to 15 residues. V dropped 3 bases and J dropped 0 bases, with 13 bases sitting between them. The CDR3 is CASSYTRVGSYEQYF. CDR3 bases: TGCGCCAGCAGCTATACCAGGGTGGGCTCCTACGAGCAGTACTTC.

CDR3 DNA: TGTGCCACCAGCTCGACAGGGGGTACCTACAATGAGCAGTTCTTC. Residues: CATSSTGGTYNEQFF. The chain employs TRBV15 and TRBJ2-1; 9 bases map to TRBD1. The germline V gene encodes CDR1 LNHNV and CDR2 YYDKDF (reference sequence). After removal of 5 bases from V and 2 bases from J, the junction contained 4 bases not matched to a gene. CDR3 size: 15 residues.

The rearrangement links TRBV11-3 to TRBJ2-7; D may be TRBD1 (6 bases). CDR1 is SGHNT and CDR2 is YENEEA in the germline V gene. The V and J ends lost 1 base and 4 bases respectively, with 8 bases between them. This CDR3 has 13 residues. The CDR3 DNA sequence: TGTGCCAGCAGCTTAGTACAGGGTTACGAGCAGTACTTC. Translated: CASSLVQGYEQYF.

The CDR3 region has the DNA TGCGCCAGCAGCCAAGATGGAGGTTCACCCCTCCACTTT. Translation: CASSQDGGSPLHF. The chain carries TRBV4-3 and TRBJ1-6, with D hard to call. CDR1 is LGHNA, CDR2 YSLEER, per germline. V shed 0 bases and J shed 9 bases, with 6 bases lying between them. This CDR3 is built from 13 residues.